The T cell receptor (beta chain) under discussion was sequenced for a study of T cell responses to AZD1222 COVID-19 vaccine (dated by TCRdb to the early 2020s). About the investigation overall: A total of approximately 250 trial participants underwent TCR sequencing, of whom approximately 200 had received two doses of AZD1222 and around 26 had received two doses of the MenACWY control vaccine. Enrollment into the trials was organized by age into subgroups of 18-55, 56-69 and 70-plus years, and those subgroups contained approximately 150, 30 and 60 TCR-sequenced participants, respectively.

Results the study describes overall, beyond this receptor: The vaccine-associated CD4 TCRs covered the entire spike protein, and the dominant responses fell in regions 160-218 and 743-854. No day 14 peak-response samples were available, so repertoires were characterized only after the peak T cell response. Reportedly, almost half of the unique spike-specific TCRs recognized epitopes lying outside the regions that are mutated in the B.1.351 and B.1.1.7 variants. Participants were mostly white British and included more females than males, and it was suggested by the authors that clonal diversity may have been underestimated. After two AZD1222 doses, spike-specific TCR breadth and depth were significantly higher than at day 0 and than in MenACWY recipients. Conclusions about previously exposed vaccinees are limited, since just 5 to 7 AZD1222 recipients were seropositive for SARS-CoV-2 at baseline. The 56-69-year group was small, and its depth increase did not reach significance, likely because of low power.

The intended sense of this specimen's time point label: about 28 days (+/-7) after the second vaccine dose. AZD1222 recipients with second doses at about 4 weeks or about 12 weeks were pooled, because spike-specific TCR depth and breadth did not differ between schedules. Vaccinee samples were obtained from the UK trials COV001 and COV002, which included a single-blind randomized controlled phase 2/3 trial of AZD1222 (ChAdOx1 nCoV-19) in healthy adults. For TCRbeta chain sequencing, PBMC samples from trial participants were taken at day 0 and at day 28 after the second dose. The CDR3 regions of human TCRbeta chains were analyzed by immunosequencing. In the authors' own workflow: Repertoire TCRs were matched against a reference library of SARS-CoV-2-specific TCRs generated with the MIRA antigen-specificity platform. Breadth was defined as the fraction of unique TCRs that were SARS-CoV-2-associated. Depth was defined as the fraction of total T cells that were SARS-CoV-2-associated. Each spike-specific TCR was assigned to its reactive spike region and to a CD4 or CD8 class using the MIRA data. Log10-transformed breadth and depth values were compared by one-way ANOVA with Sidak's multiple comparisons tests. TCRdb retrieved this table from immuneACCESS and kept in-frame rearrangements only. Not all clones are present; in checked studies, unresolved V genes account for under half, and no reason is known for the remainder. That table furnishes V, J and clone size, whereas the DNA furnished D and trimming. For this sample there are 100,000 to 130,000 clones; 70% to 90% appear just once. The ten most abundant clones make up about 5% of the sample.

The CDR3 runs 13 residues from the cysteine to the phenylalanine. The kept DNA is CDR3 alone, 39 bases in frame from the first base. The germline V gene encodes CDR1 KGHSH and CDR2 LQKENI. At the junction V is shortened by 8 bases and J by 0 bases, with 11 bases in between. This clone came up a few times. No antigen is known for it. Qualities for individual bases were not recorded, and no much larger clone is one base off. This receptor was taken from an adult who received the AZD1222 COVID-19 vaccine. The chain is made from TRBV18 and TRBJ2-7, with a tentative D gene TRBD1 over 6 matching bases. Material: peripheral blood, obtained 28 days after the second AZD1222 dose. The base sequence is TGTGCCAGCCAAGAGGGGGTCTCCTACGAGCAGTACTTC. Translated, it reads CASQEGVSYEQYF.